The rows below give T cell receptor beta chains drawn from one sample of a study of CD8 T cells in ankylosing spondylitis. TCRdb analysed the 5' RACE reads with MiXCR anew, one entry per CDR3 protein. The sample has 69,000 or so distinct CDR3 sequences; 5.3% are singletons. The sequencing input was blood, either unsorted or a sorted T cell fraction (not recorded which). The source is a male donor with ankylosing spondylitis or in good health (not recorded which). The CDR3 runs from the conserved cysteine through the conserved F or W. Fields, in order: V gene, clone size, J gene, D gene, CDR3 DNA, CDR3 protein. D genes are given only for firm matches. Size is stated as once, few or many counts, or a class when the clone is expanded.

TRBV4-1,many,TRBJ1-5,.,TGCGCCAGCAGCCAAGAACAATGGGGGCAGGAAACGGTCCAGCATTTT,CASSQEQWGQETVQHF
TRBV5-1,many,TRBJ2-4,.,TGCGCCAGCAGCTTGGGTGGAGTAGCCATTCAGTACTTC,CASSLGGVAIQYF
TRBV7-9,many,TRBJ2-2,TRBD1,TGTGCCAGCAGCTCCCCGACAGGGGTGGTCTCCGGGGAGCTGTTTTTT,CASSSPTGVVSGELFF
TRBV5-1,many,TRBJ2-7,TRBD1,TGCGCCAGCAGCTTAAGGGACAGCACCACCTACGAGCAGTACTTC,CASSLRDSTTYEQYF
TRBV12-3/TRBV12-4,many,TRBJ2-1,.,TGTGCCAGCCTCTATGGAGGCGGAGGTGAGCAGTTCTTC,CASLYGGGGEQFF
TRBV28,many,TRBJ1-2,TRBD1,TGTGCCAGCAGTTCCAGACAGGGAGGTAGTTATGGCTACACCTTC,CASSSRQGGSYGYTF
TRBV3-1,many,TRBJ2-2,.,TGTGCCAGCCGGTCCAGGCAACTGGGCACCGGGGAGCTGTTTTTT,CASRSRQLGTGELFF
TRBV20-1,many,TRBJ1-2,TRBD1,TGCAGTGCTAGAGACTCCAGGACAGGGAGTACAGGTGGCTACACCTTC,CSARDSRTGSTGGYTF
TRBV5-1,many,TRBJ1-1,TRBD1,TGCGCCAGCAGCGTAGGACGGACAGGGGTGAACACTGAAGCTTTCTTT,CASSVGRTGVNTEAFF
TRBV29-1,many,TRBJ2-5,.,TGCAGCGTTCAACCGGGACTGCAAGAGACCCAGTACTTC,CSVQPGLQETQYF
TRBV5-1,many,TRBJ2-7,.,TGCGCCAGCAGCTTGTCAGGGGTCGAGCAGTACTTC,CASSLSGVEQYF
TRBV20-1,many,TRBJ2-3,.,TGCAGTGCTAGTCCCACAGATACGCAGTATTTT,CSASPTDTQYF
TRBV28,many,TRBJ2-3,.,TGTGCCAGCAGTTTCAGAGGGAGGGACAACCCCACAGATACGCAGTATTTT,CASSFRGRDNPTDTQYF
TRBV19,many,TRBJ2-3,.,TGTGCCAGTACCCTGGGCGGGGGCACAGATACGCAGTATTTT,CASTLGGGTDTQYF
TRBV7-7,many,TRBJ2-5,.,TGTGCTAGCAGCTTTGGAGGGCGAGAGACCCAGTACTTC,CASSFGGRETQYF
TRBV28,many,TRBJ2-7,TRBD2,TGTGCCAGCAGTTTACCCCTGGGACTAGCAAGCCACGAGCAGTACTTC,CASSLPLGLASHEQYF
TRBV3-1,many,TRBJ2-7,.,TGTGCCAGCAGCGGAAGATTCTTAGGACAGCTAAACTTC,CASSGRFLGQLNF
TRBV24-1,many,TRBJ1-4,.,TGTGCCACCAGTGATTCGACTGCAACTAATGAAAAACTGTTTTTT,CATSDSTATNEKLFF